The rows below give T cell receptor beta chains drawn from one sample of a study of OX40 agonist ivuxolimab in advanced cancers. The method was immunoSEQ multiplex PCR; TCRdb's version includes in-frame clones alone and lacks a portion of them. The repertoire holds about 38,000 clones, with roughly 85% as singletons. Sequenced material: CD4+ or CD8+ T cells sorted from blood, taken in a trial of the OX40 agonist ivuxolimab. Receptors originate from an adult with an advanced solid tumor such as melanoma, head and neck, liver or kidney cancer. CDR3s include the opening cysteine and the closing phenylalanine or tryptophan. A D gene is named only where the DNA matches it firmly. Not every row has a clone size; where given, it reads once, few, many or a size class.

J gene: TRBJ2-5
clone size: .
V gene: TRBV18
D gene: .
CDR3 DNA: TGTGCCAGCTCAACCCGGGACACGCCAGGGACCCAGTACTTC
CDR3 protein: CASSTRDTPGTQYF

J gene: TRBJ2-7
clone size: .
V gene: TRBV28
D gene: TRBD1
CDR3 DNA: TGTGCCAGCAGTTTCCACACAGGGGGCTCCTACGAGCAGTACTTC
CDR3 protein: CASSFHTGGSYEQYF

J gene: TRBJ1-1
clone size: .
V gene: TRBV19
D gene: .
CDR3 DNA: TGTGCCAGTACCCCCCGACCCCCGACAGTTTTGAACACTGAAGCTTTCTTT
CDR3 protein: CASTPRPPTVLNTEAFF

J gene: TRBJ1-2
clone size: .
V gene: TRBV5-1
D gene: .
CDR3 DNA: TGCGCCAGCAGCCGCTCTCTACAAGGGGCGGAGGGCTATGGCTACACCTTC
CDR3 protein: CASSRSLQGAEGYGYTF

J gene: TRBJ1-2
clone size: many
V gene: TRBV29-1
D gene: TRBD1
CDR3 DNA: TGCAGCGCCGGACAGGATGATGGCTACACCTTC
CDR3 protein: CSAGQDDGYTF

J gene: TRBJ2-5
clone size: .
V gene: TRBV19
D gene: .
CDR3 DNA: TGTGCCAGTAGTCCGCACGCTGGGACAATCCAAGAGACCCAGTACTTC
CDR3 protein: CASSPHAGTIQETQYF

J gene: TRBJ1-6
clone size: .
V gene: TRBV5-1
D gene: .
CDR3 DNA: TGCGCCAGCACCTTGAGATTGGGCTCACATAATTCACCCCTCCACTTT
CDR3 protein: CASTLRLGSHNSPLHF

J gene: TRBJ2-2
clone size: .
V gene: TRBV10-1
D gene: .
CDR3 DNA: TGCGCCAGCAGTGAGACGCCAGGCGGCACCGGGGAGCTGTTTTTT
CDR3 protein: CASSETPGGTGELFF

J gene: TRBJ2-7
clone size: .
V gene: TRBV7-9
D gene: .
CDR3 DNA: TGTGCCAGCAGCCTGGCCGGAGGGACCTCCTACGAGCAGTACTTC
CDR3 protein: CASSLAGGTSYEQYF

J gene: TRBJ2-3
clone size: .
V gene: TRBV30
D gene: TRBD2
CDR3 DNA: TGTGCCTGGAGTCCAGCCCAAGAAAGGCGGGAGGGCCGGACAGATACGCAGTATTTT
CDR3 protein: CAWSPAQERREGRTDTQYF

J gene: TRBJ1-6
clone size: .
V gene: TRBV6-6
D gene: .
CDR3 DNA: TGTGCCAGCAGACCGGACGGGACTTCACCCCTCCACTTT
CDR3 protein: CASRPDGTSPLHF

J gene: TRBJ2-7
clone size: .
V gene: TRBV11-2
D gene: .
CDR3 DNA: TGTGCCAGCAGATTGACAGGCGACAGGGAGCAGTACTTC
CDR3 protein: CASRLTGDREQYF

J gene: TRBJ1-5
clone size: once
V gene: TRBV28
D gene: .
CDR3 DNA: TGTGCCAGCAGTTTTGGGGGGGGCCGCAATCAGCCCCAGCATTTT
CDR3 protein: CASSFGGGRNQPQHF

J gene: TRBJ2-2
clone size: .
V gene: TRBV5-4
D gene: TRBD1
CDR3 DNA: TGTGCCAGCAGCTTGGCAGGGACAGGGAACACCGGGGAGCTGTTTTTT
CDR3 protein: CASSLAGTGNTGELFF

J gene: TRBJ2-1
clone size: .
V gene: TRBV10-1
D gene: .
CDR3 DNA: TGCGCCAGCAGCGTCGATCCTGGAGCGGAAGAGTTCTTC
CDR3 protein: CASSVDPGAEEFF

J gene: TRBJ1-5
clone size: .
V gene: TRBV5-5
D gene: .
CDR3 DNA: TGTGCCAGCAGCTTGGTTGCAGGGCCGAATCAGCCCCAGCATTTT
CDR3 protein: CASSLVAGPNQPQHF

J gene: TRBJ1-2
clone size: .
V gene: TRBV4-3
D gene: .
CDR3 DNA: TGCGCCAGCAGCCAGGGTAACTATGGCTACACCTTC
CDR3 protein: CASSQGNYGYTF

J gene: TRBJ2-1
clone size: .
V gene: TRBV12-5
D gene: TRBD2
CDR3 DNA: TGTGCTAGTGGTTTGGTAAGCGGGGGCTTGAACAATGAGCAGTTCTTC
CDR3 protein: CASGLVSGGLNNEQFF

J gene: TRBJ1-1
clone size: .
V gene: TRBV2
D gene: .
CDR3 DNA: TGTGCCAGCCTAAACACCCAGAACACTGAAGCTTTCTTT
CDR3 protein: CASLNTQNTEAFF

J gene: TRBJ1-1
clone size: once
V gene: TRBV7-9
D gene: TRBD1
CDR3 DNA: TGTGCCAGCAGCTTACGACAGGGTAGCACTGAAGCTTTCTTT
CDR3 protein: CASSLRQGSTEAFF

J gene: TRBJ2-7
clone size: .
V gene: TRBV18
D gene: TRBD1
CDR3 DNA: TGTGCCAGCTCACCACCGATAGGACAGGGGACCTACGAGCAGTACTTC
CDR3 protein: CASSPPIGQGTYEQYF

J gene: TRBJ1-1
clone size: few
V gene: TRBV7-3
D gene: .
CDR3 DNA: TGTGCCAGCAGCTTTTCGACAGACACTGAAGCTTTCTTT
CDR3 protein: CASSFSTDTEAFF

J gene: TRBJ2-3
clone size: .
V gene: TRBV6-4
D gene: .
CDR3 DNA: TGTGCCAGCAGTGAACAGGCTAGCACAGATACGCAGTATTTT
CDR3 protein: CASSEQASTDTQYF

J gene: TRBJ1-2
clone size: few
V gene: TRBV2
D gene: .
CDR3 DNA: TGTGCCAGCAGGAGGGGGACCGGGACGCATACCTTC
CDR3 protein: CASRRGTGTHTF

J gene: TRBJ2-3
clone size: few
V gene: TRBV7-2
D gene: .
CDR3 DNA: TGTGCCAGCAGCTTAGGTAGGGGCTCAGATACGCAGTATTTT
CDR3 protein: CASSLGRGSDTQYF

J gene: TRBJ2-3
clone size: once
V gene: TRBV6-5
D gene: .
CDR3 DNA: TGTGCCAGCACCCAAGCCGGTTCCGAGACAGATACGCAGTATTTT
CDR3 protein: CASTQAGSETDTQYF

J gene: TRBJ2-3
clone size: .
V gene: TRBV29-1
D gene: TRBD2
CDR3 DNA: TGCAGCGGCGGCGGGGGGGCAAGAGATACGCAGTATTTT
CDR3 protein: CSGGGGARDTQYF

J gene: TRBJ2-7
clone size: .
V gene: TRBV10-3
D gene: TRBD1
CDR3 DNA: TGTGCCATCAGACATGGGGACAGGGTCATAAACGAGCAGTACTTC
CDR3 protein: CAIRHGDRVINEQYF

J gene: TRBJ1-1
clone size: .
V gene: TRBV18
D gene: .
CDR3 DNA: TGTGCCAGCTCATCGGGGGTACGAGGAACTGAAGCTTTCTTT
CDR3 protein: CASSSGVRGTEAFF

J gene: TRBJ2-1
clone size: .
V gene: TRBV15
D gene: TRBD2
CDR3 DNA: TGTGCCACCAGCAGAGATACAGCGGGGGCAGGTGAGCAGTTCTTC
CDR3 protein: CATSRDTAGAGEQFF

J gene: TRBJ2-1
clone size: .
V gene: TRBV28
D gene: .
CDR3 DNA: TGTGCCAGCAGTTTAGAGGGCAGCTACAATGAGCAGTTCTTC
CDR3 protein: CASSLEGSYNEQFF

J gene: TRBJ2-2
clone size: .
V gene: TRBV18
D gene: TRBD1
CDR3 DNA: TGTGCCAGCTCACCACCGGGGACAGGGGGCGCAAACACCGGGGAGCTGTTTTTT
CDR3 protein: CASSPPGTGGANTGELFF

J gene: TRBJ1-2
clone size: .
V gene: TRBV27
D gene: .
CDR3 DNA: TGTGCCAGCAGTTTACTGCGTGGCTATGGCTACACCTTC
CDR3 protein: CASSLLRGYGYTF

J gene: TRBJ2-7
clone size: few
V gene: TRBV4-2
D gene: TRBD2
CDR3 DNA: TGTGCCAGCAGCCAAGGACTAACGGGAGGCTCGGCCTACGAGCAGTACTTC
CDR3 protein: CASSQGLTGGSAYEQYF

J gene: TRBJ1-4
clone size: .
V gene: TRBV19
D gene: .
CDR3 DNA: TGTGCCAGTACCGGGGTAGACGCAACTAATGAAAAACTGTTTTTT
CDR3 protein: CASTGVDATNEKLFF

J gene: TRBJ1-2
clone size: .
V gene: TRBV6-6
D gene: .
CDR3 DNA: TGTGCCAGCAGTTCAGCTCGGACATCCTATGGCTACACCTTC
CDR3 protein: CASSSARTSYGYTF

J gene: TRBJ1-2
clone size: .
V gene: TRBV7-9
D gene: .
CDR3 DNA: TGTGCCAGCAGCTTAGGATGGGCCATTAACACGGGCTATGGCTACACCTTC
CDR3 protein: CASSLGWAINTGYGYTF

J gene: TRBJ2-7
clone size: once
V gene: TRBV28
D gene: .
CDR3 DNA: TGTGCCAGCAGCCCTCCGGGGGCGCTAAGCTACGAGCAGTACTTC
CDR3 protein: CASSPPGALSYEQYF

J gene: TRBJ2-2
clone size: .
V gene: TRBV29-1
D gene: TRBD2
CDR3 DNA: TGCAGCGTTGTGCCTAGCGGGGGATCGAACACCGGGGAGCTGTTTTTT
CDR3 protein: CSVVPSGGSNTGELFF

J gene: TRBJ2-3
clone size: .
V gene: TRBV9
D gene: .
CDR3 DNA: TGTGCCAGCAGCGTAGATGGGTTAACAGATACGCAGTATTTT
CDR3 protein: CASSVDGLTDTQYF

J gene: TRBJ1-2
clone size: once
V gene: TRBV5-5
D gene: .
CDR3 DNA: TGTGCCAGCAGCGTTGACGCTACAGGGACCACGTACAATGGCTACACCTTC
CDR3 protein: CASSVDATGTTYNGYTF

J gene: TRBJ2-7
clone size: .
V gene: TRBV9
D gene: TRBD1
CDR3 DNA: TGTGCCAGCAGCCCAGGAGGGGGACAGGGCCACGAGCAGTACTTC
CDR3 protein: CASSPGGGQGHEQYF

J gene: TRBJ2-1
clone size: .
V gene: TRBV10-3
D gene: .
CDR3 DNA: TGTGCCACCCAACCGATGAATGGCGCCAATGAGCAGTTCTTC
CDR3 protein: CATQPMNGANEQFF

J gene: TRBJ1-3
clone size: .
V gene: TRBV30
D gene: .
CDR3 DNA: TGTGCCTGGAGAAAAAAGGGGGGGGCCCAAGGTGGAAACACCATATATTTT
CDR3 protein: CAWRKKGGAQGGNTIYF

J gene: TRBJ2-1
clone size: .
V gene: TRBV5-1
D gene: .
CDR3 DNA: TGCGCCAGCAGCTTGGCCCTGTCTCCTCACAATGAGCAGTTCTTC
CDR3 protein: CASSLALSPHNEQFF

J gene: TRBJ1-6
clone size: .
V gene: TRBV6-4
D gene: .
CDR3 DNA: TGTGCCAGCAGTGACGTGGCAAATTCACCCCTCCACTTT
CDR3 protein: CASSDVANSPLHF

J gene: TRBJ2-2
clone size: .
V gene: TRBV7-9
D gene: TRBD1
CDR3 DNA: TGTGCCAGCAGCTCGGACAGGGGGCGAACCGGGGAGCTGTTTTTT
CDR3 protein: CASSSDRGRTGELFF

J gene: TRBJ1-1
clone size: .
V gene: TRBV11-2
D gene: .
CDR3 DNA: TGTGCCAGCAGCTTAGCGCGGGGGCGGGGGAACACTGAAGCTTTCTTT
CDR3 protein: CASSLARGRGNTEAFF

J gene: TRBJ2-5
clone size: .
V gene: TRBV5-5
D gene: .
CDR3 DNA: TGTGCCAGCAGCTCCAACCAAGAGACCCAGTACTTC
CDR3 protein: CASSSNQETQYF

J gene: TRBJ2-2
clone size: .
V gene: TRBV6-4
D gene: .
CDR3 DNA: TGTGCCAGCAGTGACAGAGTCACCGGGGAGCTGTTTTTT
CDR3 protein: CASSDRVTGELFF

J gene: TRBJ2-1
clone size: .
V gene: TRBV6-5
D gene: .
CDR3 DNA: TGTGCCAGCAGTTACTACGGGGGCAATGAGCAGTTCTTC
CDR3 protein: CASSYYGGNEQFF

J gene: TRBJ2-3
clone size: .
V gene: TRBV5-1
D gene: .
CDR3 DNA: TGCGCCAGCAGCTTGGACCATACGCAGTATTTT
CDR3 protein: CASSLDHTQYF